Listed below are T cell receptor beta chains from one sample, sequenced in a study of CD8+CD57+ T cells in acquired aplastic anemia. TCRdb independently ran MiXCR on the reads; one entry per CDR3 protein. Of about 200,000 distinct CDR3 sequences detected, roughly 53% appear once; the ten largest clones hold about 20%. Sequencing was carried out using sorted CD4+, CD8+, or CD8+CD57+ T cells (not recorded which) from PBMCs. These receptors were obtained from a human donor with aplastic anemia. CDR3s include the opening cysteine and the closing phenylalanine or tryptophan. Each record gives: D gene, J gene, V gene, clone size, CDR3 DNA, CDR3 protein. A D gene is named only where the DNA matches it firmly. Clone size is stated in some rows and not others, as once, few, many or a class when expanded.

- | TRBJ2-3 | TRBV7-6 | - | TGTGCCAGCAGCTTAGGGCGGGTTAGCACAGATACGCAGTATTTT | CASSLGRVSTDTQYF
- | TRBJ2-3 | TRBV10-3 | many | TGTGCCATCAGGGCAGACATCACAGATACGCAGTATTTT | CAIRADITDTQYF
TRBD2 | TRBJ2-1 | TRBV25-1 | - | TGTGCCAGCAGTGAATATAGGTCCAGCGGGGGAGGAGAGCAGTTCTTC | CASSEYRSSGGGEQFF
- | TRBJ1-2 | TRBV2 | few | TGTGCCAGCAGTGGCTTAGGAACCTATGGCTACACCTTC | CASSGLGTYGYTF
- | TRBJ2-5 | TRBV25-1 | - | TGTGCCAGCAGGACAGCGGGCAGTCAAGAGACCCAGTACTTC | CASRTAGSQETQYF
- | TRBJ2-1 | TRBV2 | once | TGTGCCAGCAGCTTCCCCGGGCTGGTCTGGGAGCAGTTCTTC | CASSFPGLVWEQFF
- | TRBJ2-7 | TRBV7-2 | many | TGTGCCAGCAGCTCGACCCGGTCCCCCTACGAGCAGTACTTC | CASSSTRSPYEQYF
- | TRBJ1-6 | TRBV2 | - | TGTGCCTCCAGTGTAGCGGATAATTCACCCCTCCACTTT | CASSVADNSPLHF
- | TRBJ2-7 | TRBV2 | many | TGTGCCTGCAAACCACACCTCAGCTCCTACGAGCAGTACTTC | CACKPHLSSYEQYF
TRBD2 | TRBJ2-7 | TRBV6-1 | - | TGTGCCAGCAGCCCGGAGACTAGCGGGGTTTACGAGCAGTACTTC | CASSPETSGVYEQYF
TRBD1 | TRBJ1-2 | TRBV7-8 | - | TGTGCCAGCAGCTACAGGGGAATAGGAAACACCTTC | CASSYRGIGNTF
TRBD2 | TRBJ2-7 | TRBV12-3/TRBV12-4 | - | TGTGCCAGCGCACTGGGGGGGGGGAGCTCCTACGTGCAGTACTTC | CASALGGGSSYVQYF
- | TRBJ1-2 | TRBV15 | many | TGTGCCACCAGCGCCCGAACTACTAACTATGGCTACACCTTC | CATSARTTNYGYTF
- | TRBJ2-2 | TRBV4-3 | - | TGCGCCAGCAGCCAAGAGGGCGCTTACTCGGGGGAGCTGTTTTTT | CASSQEGAYSGELFF
TRBD2 | TRBJ2-5 | TRBV6-5 | many | TGTGCCAGCAGTTACGCGGATAGCGGGGGGGGAGAGACCCAGTACTTC | CASSYADSGGGETQYF
TRBD1 | TRBJ1-1 | TRBV3-1 | - | TGTGCCAGCGGTGGACAGGGATCGGTGAACACTGAAGCTTTCTTT | CASGGQGSVNTEAFF
- | TRBJ2-3 | TRBV6-1 | few | TGTGCCAGCAGAGAAATAGGAGATACGCAGTATTTT | CASREIGDTQYF
- | TRBJ2-7 | TRBV9 | many | TGTGCCAGCAGCGTAGTCGGGGAGTTAGGCGAGCAGTACTTC | CASSVVGELGEQYF
TRBD1 | TRBJ2-7 | TRBV20-1 | - | TGCAGTGCACCCCACCCTGGACAGGGGGGCGTCGAGCAGTACTTC | CSAPHPGQGGVEQYF
- | TRBJ2-5 | TRBV5-1 | - | TGCGCCAGCAGCTTGGTAGGGGGGATCGAGACCCAGTACTTC | CASSLVGGIETQYF
TRBD1 | TRBJ1-3 | TRBV19 | - | TGTGCCAGTAGTAAGGGACAGGGGTTCTTTGCTGGAAACACCATATATTTT | CASSKGQGFFAGNTIYF
- | TRBJ1-1 | TRBV20-1 | many | TGCAGTGCTAGATTGTGGGGGAGGGATTCCACTGAAGCTTTCTTT | CSARLWGRDSTEAFF
- | TRBJ1-6 | TRBV19 | - | TGTGCCAGTAGTATGGATGTCAGTTCGGGTAATTCACCCCTCCACTTT | CASSMDVSSGNSPLHF
TRBD1 | TRBJ1-3 | TRBV20-1 | many | TGCAGTGCTAGAGACGAGGGACAGTTCCCTGGAAACACCATATATTTT | CSARDEGQFPGNTIYF
- | TRBJ1-6 | TRBV19 | many | TGTGCCAGTAGTACCCGGACGGCTCCTAATTCACCCCTCCACTTT | CASSTRTAPNSPLHF
- | TRBJ2-7 | TRBV2 | many | TGTGCCAGCAACCAGGACACGTCATATTCCTACGAGCAGTACTTC | CASNQDTSYSYEQYF
- | TRBJ1-2 | TRBV10-3 | - | TGTGCCATCAGGGGCTCGGGGGGCGGCTACACCTTC | CAIRGSGGGYTF
- | TRBJ1-1 | TRBV29-1 | many | TGCAGCGTTAAAAAGGTTGGACAGACGAACACTGAAGCTTTCTTT | CSVKKVGQTNTEAFF
- | TRBJ2-5 | TRBV18 | - | TGTGCCAGCTCACCACCCTCAGCCGTCCAGACCCAGTACTTC | CASSPPSAVQTQYF
- | TRBJ2-1 | TRBV7-8 | - | TGTGCCAGCAGCTTAGAGGGTAACACTGAGCAGTTCTTC | CASSLEGNTEQFF
TRBD1 | TRBJ1-2 | TRBV6-2/TRBV6-3 | - | TGTGCCAGCAGTTACCCCCGACAGGGGACTAACTATGGCTACACCTTC | CASSYPRQGTNYGYTF
- | TRBJ1-4 | TRBV12-3/TRBV12-4 | - | TGTGCCAGCAGTTTAAGGGGATTAAATGAAGAACTGTTTTTT | CASSLRGLNEELFF
- | TRBJ2-7 | TRBV20-1 | few | TGCAGTGCTAGAGATTTGGACGGGGCCTACGAGCAGTACTTC | CSARDLDGAYEQYF
- | TRBJ1-1 | TRBV5-1 | many | TGCGCCAGCAGCGACAGTATCAACACTGAAGCTTTCTTT | CASSDSINTEAFF
TRBD1 | TRBJ1-4 | TRBV19 | - | TGTGCCAGTAGGCCTAGACAGGGGAAGGAAAAACTGTTTTTT | CASRPRQGKEKLFF
- | TRBJ1-3 | TRBV9 | many | TGTGCCAGCAGCGACCTTTTTGGCAGAAACACCATATATTTT | CASSDLFGRNTIYF
- | TRBJ1-1 | TRBV9 | medium-sized | TGTGCCAGCAGCGTAGACTGGAACACTGAAGCTTTCTTT | CASSVDWNTEAFF
- | TRBJ2-5 | TRBV7-2 | once | TGTGCTACCCGACAGGAGGAGACCCAGTACTTC | CATRQEETQYF
- | TRBJ1-4 | TRBV19 | - | TGTGCCAGTACCGATACTCCCACGGCCAGGGGCGTGTATGAAAAACTGTTTTTT | CASTDTPTARGVYEKLFF
TRBD1 | TRBJ2-7 | TRBV5-4 | - | TGTGCCAGCAGCTTGTCATTGGACAGGAGCTCCTACGAGCAGTACTTC | CASSLSLDRSSYEQYF
- | TRBJ2-5 | TRBV24-1 | once | TGTGCCACCAGTGCCAGCTCTCTTCGGGCACAAGAGACCCAGTACTTC | CATSASSLRAQETQYF
TRBD1 | TRBJ1-2 | TRBV2 | many | TGTGCCAGCAGGGACACAGGGGACTATGGCTACACCTTC | CASRDTGDYGYTF
- | TRBJ2-5 | TRBV7-2 | many | TGTGCCAGCAGCTTAGCAGGGATGAGTGAGACCCAGTACTTC | CASSLAGMSETQYF
TRBD1 | TRBJ1-5 | TRBV24-1 | few | TGTGCCACCAGGGGGACAGTAGATTGGAGGCCCCAGCATTTT | CATRGTVDWRPQHF
TRBD1 | TRBJ1-4 | TRBV20-1 | - | TGCAGTGCCCGAGGACAGGGGGCTCTGTTTTTT | CSARGQGALFF
- | TRBJ1-5 | TRBV5-1 | many | TGCGCCAGCAGCTGGGACAACCCCAATCAGCCCCAGCATTTT | CASSWDNPNQPQHF
- | TRBJ1-5 | TRBV2 | - | TGTGCCAGCGGTGGTGGCAGGGGCAATCAACCCCAGCATTTT | CASGGGRGNQPQHF